This TCR beta chain was found in a study of T cell responses to AZD1222 COVID-19 vaccine. Across the study: Second-dose timings of about 4 or about 12 weeks were pooled. The study, taken as a whole, reports: Vaccination with two AZD1222 doses was followed by a rise in Spike-specific TCR breadth and depth. Recipients of AZD1222 seropositive at baseline numbered only 5 to 7. Donors were largely white British and mainly female; clonal diversity was possibly underestimated.

Method: immunoSEQ multiplex PCR; TCRdb's copy keeps in-frame clones and lacks some. This table holds more than 100,000 clones, 92% found once. CDR1 is WNHNN, CDR2 SYGVQD, per germline (reference sequence). Trimming pared 1 base from V and 4 bases from J, leaving 16 bases between. There are 16 residues in the CDR3. Worth noting for this clone: Its matching antigen is unknown.

The clonotype originates from an adult in good health. V gene TRBV10-1 combines with J gene TRBJ1-2; weak D call: TRBD1 (5 bases). The sample consisted of peripheral blood, taken on day 0 of AZD1222 vaccination. As DNA, the CDR3 is TGCGCCAGCAGTGAGTACTGGAGGGGTTCAGCCTATGGCTACACCTTC. Translation: CASSEYWRGSAYGYTF.